These 22 T cell receptor beta chains were all obtained from the same sample, sequenced in a study of shared clonotypes between healthy human individuals. Measured with immunoSEQ multiplex PCR; TCRdb has only the in-frame clones, and not every one. The data show around 700,000 clones, around 92% seen once. It was CD45RO-negative cells, positively selected for CCR7, that made up naive CD8 cells, with terminally differentiated effector memory CD45RA+ cells excluded. What was sequenced was naive CD8+ T cells sorted from blood. All receptors come from a man between 25 and 39 years old in good health.

J is TRBJ1-4 and V is TRBV28, with D uncertain. Per the germline V gene, CDR1 is MDHEN and CDR2 is SYDVKM. This CDR3 has 12 amino acids. The V and J ends lost 8 bases and 6 bases respectively, with 10 bases between them. CDR3 sequence: CASQSRDEKLFF. CDR3 coding DNA: TGTGCCAGCCAGAGTAGAGATGAAAAACTGTTTTTT. Full variable domain (missing parts from reference TRBV28 and TRBJ1-4): DVKVTQSSRYLVKRTGEKVFLECVQDMDHENMFWYRQDPGLGLRLIYFSYDVKMKEKGDIPEGYSVSREKKERFSLILESASTNQTSMYLCASQSRDEKLFFGSGTQLSVL.

The chain combines TRBV29-1 with TRBJ2-1; D is unclear. The CDR3 extends over 13 amino acids. V dropped 3 bases and J dropped 6 bases, with 12 bases sitting between them. The germline gives CDR1 SQVTM, CDR2 ANQGSEA. Here the CDR3 DNA reads TGCAGCGTTGATATAAAGGGAACCAATGAGCAGTTCTTC. Protein sequence: CSVDIKGTNEQFF.

The chain is built from TRBV7-6 and TRBJ2-1, with 10 positions matching TRBD2. The germline gives CDR1 SGHVS, CDR2 FNYEAQ. The J segment lost 5 bases and the V segment lost 4 bases, leaving 14 bases of the junction unmatched. CDR3 length: 18 residues. The CDR3 sequence is CASSSPGGAGGPHNEQFF. Here the CDR3 DNA reads TGTGCCAGCAGCTCCCCGGGGGGAGCGGGAGGGCCCCACAATGAGCAGTTCTTC.

The V call is TRBV2, the J call TRBJ2-3; D gene unclear. V lost 2 bases and J 4 bases, leaving 19 bases between the germline ends. There are 17 residues in the CDR3. Germline-derived CDR1 and CDR2 are SNHLY and FYNNEI. CDR3 in DNA: TGTGCCAGCAGTGAATTCAACGTCCGAGCGATAGCAGATACGCAGTATTTT. This sequence encodes CASSEFNVRAIADTQYF.

This chain uses TRBV29-1 with TRBJ2-7; 11 nucleotides agree with TRBD2. The CDR3 loop spans 16 amino acids. With 6 bases clipped from V and 1 base from J, the junction kept 11 bases outside the gene matches. CDR1 is SQVTM, CDR2 ANQGSEA, per germline. As DNA, the CDR3 is TGCAGCGTACTCGGGTCCACTAGCGGGGGTTCCTACGAGCAGTACTTC. This codes for CSVLGSTSGGSYEQYF.

This chain connects TRBV6-1 to TRBJ2-7; TRBD1 aligns across 7 bases. After removal of 3 bases from V and 2 bases from J, the junction contained 7 bases not matched to a gene. Germline CDR1 is MNHNS and CDR2 is SASEGT. The CDR3 loop spans 15 amino acids. The chain's CDR3 is CASSDPGTVTYEQYF. CDR3 nucleotides: TGTGCCAGCAGTGACCCCGGGACAGTGACCTACGAGCAGTACTTC.

The chain links TRBV19 to TRBJ2-1; the match to TRBD2 covers 11 bases. Trimming at V came to 5 bases and at J to 7 bases, leaving 10 bases not matched to a gene. The V gene's germline CDR1 is LNHDA and CDR2 SQIVND (reference sequence). This CDR3 is built from 16 residues. The DNA of the CDR3 is TGTGCCAGTAGTCCCCTAGCGGGAGGTTATTGGAATGAGCAGTTCTTC. It encodes CASSPLAGGYWNEQFF.

The rearrangement uses TRBV2 and TRBJ2-7, with D perhaps matching TRBD1 (5 bases). With 8 bases removed from V and 3 bases from J, the gap between germline ends came to 11 bases. Germline V lookup: CDR1 SNHLY, CDR2 FYNNEI. CDR3 size: 12 residues. CDR3 coding DNA: TGTGCCAGCGCGACAGCAAACTACGAGCAGTACTTC. This translates into CASATANYEQYF.

The rearrangement links TRBV7-7 to TRBJ2-1, with D hard to call. Germline-derived CDR1 and CDR2 are SSHAT and FNYEAQ (reference sequence). V lost 4 bases and J 4 bases, leaving 17 bases between the germline ends. This CDR3 has 16 amino acids. The CDR3 loop is CASSSSSPSPYNEQFF. CDR3 bases: TGTGCCAGCAGCTCGAGTAGTCCCTCCCCATACAATGAGCAGTTCTTC.

The chain carries TRBV10-3 and TRBJ2-1; TRBD1 matches at 8 bases. This CDR3 region has 15 residues. The germline V gene encodes CDR1 ENHRY and CDR2 SYGVKD. With V trimmed by 6 bases and J by 8 bases, 12 bases remained unmatched. The CDR3 region has the DNA TGTGCCATCAGGAACAGACAGGGGTTCGTAGATGAGCAGTTCTTC. The encoded protein is CAIRNRQGFVDEQFF.

The V and J genes are TRBV13 and TRBJ1-5; TRBD1 aligns across 7 bases. From germline, CDR1 is PRHDT and CDR2 FYEKMQ (reference sequence). The CDR3 is made up of 17 amino acids. V was pared by 5 bases and J by 0 bases, with 10 bases of the junction left unmatched. This CDR3 is CASSLRGTDYSNQPQHF. The CDR3 coding sequence is TGTGCCAGCAGCCTACGGGGGACAGATTATAGCAATCAGCCCCAGCATTTT.

V usage is TRBV21-1 and J usage is TRBJ1-2; the table calls TRBD1, which could not be checked here. TRBV21-1 is termed a pseudogene. The CDR3 covers 17 residues. Here the CDR3 reads CATKDSPPTGGYGGYTF. The CDR3 DNA follows: TGTGCCACCAAAGATTCTCCCCCGACAGGGGGGTATGGTGGCTACACCTTC.

As for this clone: The sample has other DNA sequences that encode this CDR3 too. The chain has TRBV5-1 and TRBJ2-7, with D maybe TRBD1 (5 bases). The germline CDR1 and CDR2 sequences are SGHRS and YFSETQ. Trimming took off 0 bases at V and 2 bases at J, with 9 bases between the two ends. The CDR3 is 14 residues long. This chain's CDR3 is CASSLAGQTYEQYF. DNA of the CDR3: TGCGCCAGCAGCTTGGCAGGGCAGACCTACGAGCAGTACTTC.

The chain carries TRBV5-5 and TRBJ1-1; D call uncertain. V lost 3 bases, J lost 1 base, and 10 bases lay in between. Per germline, CDR1 SGHKS and CDR2 YYEKEE (reference sequence). The CDR3 is 14 amino acids. The chain's CDR3 is CASSSEPWNTEAFF. In DNA form, the CDR3 reads TGTGCCAGCAGCTCGGAACCGTGGAACACTGAAGCTTTCTTT.

The CDR3 region is CASSPPEWEGEEEQYF. CDR3 bases: TGTGCCAGTAGCCCACCCGAATGGGAGGGCGAGGAGGAGCAGTACTTC. The chain combines TRBV19 with TRBJ2-7; TRBD2 aligns across 7 bases. Germline values: CDR1 LNHDA, CDR2 SQIVND (reference sequence). Losses at the gene ends were 6 bases for V and 7 bases for J; bases not matched to a gene: 18. CDR3 size: 16 residues.

V gene TRBV6-4 combines with J gene TRBJ1-5; TRBD1 is a possible D gene (6 bases). This CDR3 is built from 13 residues. V lost 10 bases to trimming and J lost 7 bases, with 17 bases between them. Germline assignment: CDR1 MRHNA and CDR2 SNTAGT. In nucleotides, the CDR3 is TGTGCCAACAAAGGGGGGGGCGGGCAGCCCCAGCATTTT. This gives the protein CANKGGGGQPQHF.

The chain has TRBV2 and TRBJ2-1; the match to TRBD2 covers 10 bases. Germline-derived CDR1 and CDR2 are SNHLY and FYNNEI. This CDR3 has 17 amino acids. With 0 bases clipped from V and 4 bases from J, the junction kept 6 bases outside the gene matches. The CDR3 protein is CASSEAGGLALYNEQFF. The CDR3 coding sequence is TGTGCCAGCAGTGAAGCCGGGGGACTAGCGCTGTACAATGAGCAGTTCTTC.

Of note for this clone: This sample also contains other DNA sequences that code for the same CDR3. The genes are TRBV28 and TRBJ2-7; D unresolved. The CDR3 contains 11 residues. The ends were cut back, 3 bases at V and 4 bases at J, with 4 bases in the middle. Germline V gene lookup returns CDR1 MDHEN and CDR2 SYDVKM. In nucleotides, the CDR3 is TGTGCCAGCAGTTTTAGTTACGAGCAGTACTTC. Protein sequence: CASSFSYEQYF. Full variable domain (rest looked up from reference TRBV28 and TRBJ2-7): DVKVTQSSRYLVKRTGEKVFLECVQDMDHENMFWYRQDPGLGLRLIYFSYDVKMKEKGDIPEGYSVSREKKERFSLILESASTNQTSMYLCASSFSYEQYFGPGTRLTVT.

The rearrangement links TRBV18 to TRBJ1-3; D gene uncertain. V lost 5 bases to trimming and J lost 6 bases, with 11 bases between them. The germline V gene has CDR1 KGHSH and CDR2 LQKENI. The CDR3 runs to 13 residues. The CDR3 nucleotides read TGTGCCAGCTCAATGGGTACTAAAAACACCATATATTTT. This encodes CASSMGTKNTIYF.

This chain links TRBV7-9 with TRBJ1-2, with a possible D match to TRBD1 (5 bases). CDR3 size: 14 residues. The germline CDR1 and CDR2 sequences are SEHNR and FQNEAQ (reference sequence). With 4 bases removed from V and 4 bases from J, the gap between germline ends came to 13 bases. The CDR3 loop is CASSWAGERYGYTF. CDR3 coding DNA: TGTGCCAGCAGCTGGGCGGGGGAGCGCTATGGCTACACCTTC.

The chain is built from TRBV5-6 and TRBJ2-7, with a weak D call TRBD1 (6 bases). V lost 4 bases and J lost 3, with 14 bases in between. Germline CDR1 is SGHDT and CDR2 is YYEEEE. There are 14 residues in the CDR3. Written as DNA, the CDR3 is TGTGCCAGCAGCACGGACAGAGATATCTACGAGCAGTACTTC. This translates into CASSTDRDIYEQYF.

The rearrangement links TRBV27 to TRBJ2-3; a possible D gene is TRBD2 (6 bases). This CDR3 spans 13 amino acids. V lost 7 bases and J lost 1, with 9 bases in between. Germline V gene sequence: CDR1 MNHEY, CDR2 SMNVEV (reference sequence). The DNA for the CDR3 is TGTGCCAGCAAGACGGGAGGCACAGATACGCAGTATTTT. Its translation: CASKTGGTDTQYF.